This entry lists 20 T cell receptor beta chains sequenced from one sample in a study of shared clonotypes between healthy human individuals. The table came from immunoSEQ multiplex PCR; TCRdb's copy has only in-frame clones and leaves some out. The table lists around 700,000 clones, around 72% of them singletons. The material sequenced was memory CD4+ T cells sorted from blood. Subset denoted: CD45RA-negative fraction. These receptors were obtained from a woman aged 30 to 39 in good health.

The chain joins TRBV7-9 to TRBJ1-5; D is uncertain. Germline V CDR1 and CDR2: SEHNR, FQNEAQ (reference sequence). Between the trimmed V and J ends, which lost 5 bases and 5 bases, there was a span of 16 bases. This CDR3 is 15 amino acids long. DNA for the CDR3: TGTGCCAGCAGCCCCCAAGGAGCCGGGGATCAGCCCCAGCATTTT. This codes for CASSPQGAGDQPQHF.

The V gene is TRBV9, the J gene TRBJ2-7; 7 positions agree with TRBD1. Per germline, CDR1 SGDLS and CDR2 YYNGEE. V shed 3 bases and J 0 bases; nucleotides not matched to a gene: 3. The CDR3 is made up of 14 amino acids. The CDR3 sequence is CASSATGTSYEQYF. The DNA of the CDR3 is TGTGCCAGCAGCGCGACAGGGACCTCCTACGAGCAGTACTTC.

A remark on this clone: At the DNA level, this CDR3 is encoded by other sequences in the same sample as well. The CDR3 DNA follows: TGTGCCAGCAGTTACCTATCGGGGGAGACCCAGTACTTC. Residues: CASSYLSGETQYF. This chain connects TRBV6-6 to TRBJ2-5; weak D call: TRBD2 (5 bases). V dropped 2 bases and J dropped 5 bases, with 9 bases sitting between them. Germline CDR1 reads MNHNY; CDR2 reads SVGAGI (reference sequence). The CDR3 sequence is 13 residues long.

CDR3 sequence reads: CASRRTVHLSYEQYF. CDR3 nucleotide sequence: TGTGCCAGCAGGCGGACAGTTCACCTCTCCTACGAGCAGTACTTC. The chain links TRBV2 to TRBJ2-7; possible D gene TRBD1, 6 bases. V was shortened by 6 bases and J by 0 bases, with 15 bases between the two germline ends. From germline, CDR1 is SNHLY and CDR2 FYNNEI. The CDR3 is 15 amino acids.

This clone was seen a few times. The V call is TRBV19, the J call TRBJ1-5, with 9 bases identical to TRBD1. This CDR3 region has 15 residues. Germline lookup yields CDR1 LNHDA and CDR2 SQIVND (reference sequence). Unmatched junction bases numbered 5, after V lost 6 bases and J lost 2 bases. This CDR3 reads CASRARTGGNQPQHF. For the CDR3, the DNA is TGTGCCAGTAGGGCCCGGACAGGGGGCAATCAGCCCCAGCATTTT.

This chain uses TRBV4-1 with TRBJ2-6; D assignment may be TRBD1 or TRBD2 (5 bases each). Trimming shortened V by 3 bases and J by 7 bases, and 10 bases separated the two germline ends. The CDR3 spans 14 residues. Germline loops: CDR1 MGHRA, CDR2 YSYEKL. In DNA form, the CDR3 reads TGCGCCAGCAGCCAGGGACGGACCGCCAACGTCCTGACTTTC. It yields the protein CASSQGRTANVLTF.

The genes are TRBV19 and TRBJ2-3; 7 bases are a match to TRBD1. CDR1 and CDR2 from the germline V gene are LNHDA and SQIVND (reference sequence). V lost 4 bases, J lost 0 bases, and 7 bases stayed unmatched. The length of the CDR3 is 16 residues. The chain's CDR3 is CASSTIRDRSTDTQYF. In DNA, the CDR3 is TGTGCCAGTAGTACGATCCGGGACAGAAGCACAGATACGCAGTATTTT.

The chain uses TRBV5-4 and TRBJ2-7; D not resolved. Trimming left V 0 bases short and J 0 bases short, with 7 bases between. Germline V gene sequence: CDR1 SGHNT, CDR2 YYREEE (reference sequence). The CDR3 spans 14 residues. In nucleotides, the CDR3 is TGTGCCAGCAGCTTGGGTTTCGTCTCCTACGAGCAGTACTTC. It translates to CASSLGFVSYEQYF.

This clone was seen only a few times. The chain employs TRBV6-5 and TRBJ2-1; D might be TRBD1 (6 bases). The CDR3 totals 16 residues. V was cut by 4 bases and J by 1 base, with 14 bases left in between. CDR1 MNHEY and CDR2 SVGAGI come from the germline V gene. The CDR3 reads CASSSNREGSYNEQFF. Written as DNA, the CDR3 is TGTGCCAGCAGTTCCAACAGGGAAGGGTCCTACAATGAGCAGTTCTTC.

The chain couples TRBV4-1 to TRBJ2-2, with 16 nucleotides matching TRBD2. J was trimmed by 5 bases and V by 4 bases; bases with no gene match: 7. Looked up from germline, CDR1 is MGHRA and CDR2 is YSYEKL. The CDR3 runs to 18 residues. CDR3 nucleotides: TGCGCCAGCAGCCCTCCGGGACTAGCGGGAGGGAGGACCGGGGAGCTGTTTTTT. As protein: CASSPPGLAGGRTGELFF.

This chain joins TRBV9 and TRBJ2-5; maybe TRBD2 (6 bases). Germline V lookup: CDR1 SGDLS, CDR2 YYNGEE. The V end was cut by 3 bases, the J end by 2 bases, with 14 bases between. This CDR3 has 15 residues. The CDR3 region is CASSGRGRAQETQYF. CDR3 sequence (DNA): TGTGCCAGCAGCGGGAGGGGTAGGGCACAAGAGACCCAGTACTTC.

The rearrangement uses TRBV5-1 and TRBJ1-1; 8 bases fit TRBD1. V lost 5 bases to trimming and J lost 0 bases; unmatched junction nucleotides: 6. This CDR3 has 15 residues. Germline-derived CDR1 and CDR2 are SGHRS and YFSETQ. The CDR3 loop reads CASRAGGGMNTEAFF. The DNA of the CDR3 is TGCGCCAGCAGAGCAGGGGGCGGCATGAACACTGAAGCTTTCTTT.

J is TRBJ2-2 and V is TRBV18, with 9 bases lining up with TRBD2. Germline CDR1 reads KGHSH; CDR2 reads LQKENI. The trim removed 2 bases at V and 3 bases at J, leaving 7 bases unmatched. The CDR3 contains 17 residues. The CDR3, as DNA: TGTGCCAGCTCACCAAGCAGCGGGAGGCCCGACACCGGGGAGCTGTTTTTT. Encoded protein: CASSPSSGRPDTGELFF.

This chain uses TRBV5-4 with TRBJ2-6; TRBD1 is a possible D gene (5 bases). V lost 2 bases to trimming and J lost 0 bases, with 12 bases between them. The germline gives CDR1 SGHNT, CDR2 YYREEE (reference sequence). CDR3 length: 17 residues. This CDR3 reads CASSFETVFSGANVLTF. DNA of the CDR3: TGTGCCAGCAGCTTCGAGACAGTCTTCTCTGGGGCCAACGTCCTGACTTTC.

About this clone: Other DNA sequences within the sample encode an identical CDR3. This chain uses TRBV14 with TRBJ1-4, with D unclear. Germline assignment: CDR1 SGHDN and CDR2 FVKESK. The CDR3 runs to 14 residues. Trimming shortened V by 1 base and J by 4 bases, and 7 bases separated the two germline ends. CDR3 sequence: CASSQVVGNEKLFF. As DNA, the CDR3 is TGTGCCAGCAGCCAAGTCGTGGGTAATGAAAAACTGTTTTTT.

V is TRBV19 and J is TRBJ2-7; a possible D gene is TRBD1 (6 bases). Deletions cut 7 bases from V and 4 bases from J, with 17 bases between. The CDR3 extends over 14 amino acids. Germline CDR1 and CDR2: LNHDA and SQIVND (reference sequence). Here the CDR3 reads CASKTHRDGYEQYF. The CDR3 nucleotides read TGTGCCAGTAAGACCCACAGGGATGGGTACGAGCAGTACTTC.

The V and J genes are TRBV28 and TRBJ1-3; no clear D gene. V was clipped by 8 bases and J by 3 bases, with 14 bases between them. The germline gives CDR1 MDHEN, CDR2 SYDVKM. The CDR3 contains 14 residues. The CDR3 region is CASCHRGFGNTIYF. CDR3 coding DNA: TGTGCCAGCTGTCATCGAGGTTTTGGAAACACCATATATTTT.

The chain joins TRBV6-5 to TRBJ2-7; 7 bases fit TRBD2. CDR1 is MNHEY and CDR2 is SVGAGI in the germline V gene. Trimming at V came to 0 bases and at J to 4 bases, leaving 9 bases not matched to a gene. This CDR3 contains 16 residues. Here the CDR3 DNA reads TGTGCCAGCAGTTACTCGAATCCTAGCGGCAAATACGAGCAGTACTTC. Translated, it gives CASSYSNPSGKYEQYF.

The J gene is TRBJ2-3, the V gene TRBV14, with 7 bases that match TRBD2. The germline gives CDR1 SGHDN, CDR2 FVKESK. The length of the CDR3 is 15 residues. The ends lost 5 bases at V and 6 bases at J; junction bases unmatched: 11. CDR3 nucleotides: TGTGCCAGCAGCGAGCCTGGCGGGAGTACTGATACGCAGTATTTT. Protein sequence: CASSEPGGSTDTQYF.

This clone was counted once. The chain joins TRBV4-1 to TRBJ2-7; D gene ambiguous. The CDR3 covers 15 residues. Trimming cost V 2 bases and J 3 bases, with 14 bases left between them. From germline, CDR1 is MGHRA and CDR2 YSYEKL. CDR3 sequence (DNA): TGCGCCAGCAGCCAACAGCCCCCGGGCTACTACGAGCAGTACTTC. Translation gives CASSQQPPGYYEQYF.